The clone carrying this TCR beta chain showed up just once. Its antigen is currently unknown. This specimen belongs to a study of cytomegalovirus exposure and HLA in healthy donors. Donors in the study were healthy people who gave bone marrow. Study-level points and caveats: After further analysis at a later stage, around 17,000 TCR beta sequences were associated with HLA alleles at 0.05 false discovery rate.

Researchers ran the PCR with 60 Vbeta and 13 Jbeta primers. Assay used: immunoSEQ multiplex PCR; TCRdb lists only in-frame clones, some missing. The table includes about 160,000 clones, roughly 70% detected once. The sequence was obtained from a woman aged 50 to 60 in good health and CMV-seropositive. Sequencing was carried out using PBMCs.

CDR3 protein: CASSPNTLPGQGRKMWTQHF. CDR3 DNA: TGTGCCAGCTCACCTAATACACTGCCGGGACAGGGGAGGAAGATGTGGACCCAGCATTTT. The chain uses TRBV18 and TRBJ1-5, with 10 bases matching TRBD1. This CDR3 has 20 residues. The germline CDR1 and CDR2 sequences are KGHSH and LQKENI. Trimming at V came to 3 bases and at J to 11 bases, leaving 25 bases not matched to a gene.